This T cell receptor (beta chain) was retrieved from a study of OX40 agonist ivuxolimab in advanced cancers. Study conclusions and caveats: In general, CD8+ T cells held more expanded clones than CD4+ did, on average.

The germline V and J ends were trimmed by 4 bases and 0 bases, with 7 bases remaining between them. The CDR3 consists of 13 residues. The germline V gene encodes CDR1 SQVTM and CDR2 ANQGSEA. On this clone itself: The antigen is not known.

TCRdb's copy holds only in-frame clones and misses some; the assay was immunoSEQ multiplex PCR. Of about 74,000 clones listed, about 82% are singletons. The clonotype was recovered from an adult with an advanced solid tumor such as melanoma, head and neck, liver or kidney cancer. Sequenced material: CD4+ or CD8+ T cells sorted from blood, taken in a trial of the OX40 agonist ivuxolimab. The chain employs TRBV29-1 and TRBJ2-1; D gene ambiguous. The CDR3 sequence: CSVVGSSYNEQFF. CDR3 in DNA: TGCAGCGTTGTGGGAAGCTCCTACAATGAGCAGTTCTTC.